The clone carrying this T cell receptor (beta chain) was seen more than once but under ten times. This sample was included in a study of blood T cell repertoires in COVID-19. Germline V gives CDR1 SGDLS, CDR2 YYNGEE. V was trimmed by 0 bases and J by 0 bases, leaving 10 bases between them. CDR3 length equals 15 residues. Methods used by the authors: Reference gene primer amplification gave estimated nucleated cell counts. Clones were read by immunoSEQ multiplex PCR, and TCRdb kept only the in-frame ones, dropping some. V, J and clone size were drawn from that table, and D and trimming were deduced from the DNA. The sample lists around 68,000 clones, approximately 89% seen once, with 7% to 10% in the top ten.

The rearrangement links TRBV9 to TRBJ2-7; weak D call: TRBD2 (6 bases). The TCR originated in a man aged 50-59 years with active COVID-19. The material sequenced was peripheral blood. DNA of the CDR3: TGTGCCAGCAGCGTAGCGGCGGGGTACTCCTACGAGCAGTACTTC. Its translation: CASSVAAGYSYEQYF.